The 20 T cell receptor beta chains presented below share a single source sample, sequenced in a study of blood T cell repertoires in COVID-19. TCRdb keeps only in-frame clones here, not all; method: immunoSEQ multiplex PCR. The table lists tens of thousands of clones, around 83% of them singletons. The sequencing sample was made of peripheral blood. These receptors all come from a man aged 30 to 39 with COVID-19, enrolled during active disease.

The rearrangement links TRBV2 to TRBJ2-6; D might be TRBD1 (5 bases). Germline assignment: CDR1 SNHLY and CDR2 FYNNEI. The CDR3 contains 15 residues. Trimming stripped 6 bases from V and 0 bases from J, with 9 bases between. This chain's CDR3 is CASSGQVSGANVLTF. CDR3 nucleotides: TGTGCCAGCAGCGGACAAGTCTCTGGGGCCAACGTCCTGACTTTC.

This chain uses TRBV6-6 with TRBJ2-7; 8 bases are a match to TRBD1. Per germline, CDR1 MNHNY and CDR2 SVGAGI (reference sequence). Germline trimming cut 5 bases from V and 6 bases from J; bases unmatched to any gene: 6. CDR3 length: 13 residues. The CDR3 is CASSLGTGREQYF. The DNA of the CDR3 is TGTGCCAGCAGTCTAGGGACAGGCCGCGAGCAGTACTTC.

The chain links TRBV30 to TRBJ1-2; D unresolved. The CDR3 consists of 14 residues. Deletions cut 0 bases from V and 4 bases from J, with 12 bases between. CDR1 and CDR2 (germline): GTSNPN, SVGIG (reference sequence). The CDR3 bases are TGTGCCTGGAGTGTACTTGCCTCGGGCTATGGCTACACCTTC. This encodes CAWSVLASGYGYTF. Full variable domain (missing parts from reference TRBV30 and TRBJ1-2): SQTIHQWPATLVQPVGSPLSLECTVEGTSNPNLYWYRQAAGRGLQLLFYSVGIGQISSEVPQNLSASRPQDRQFILSSKKLLLSDSGFYLCAWSVLASGYGYTFGSGTRLTVV.

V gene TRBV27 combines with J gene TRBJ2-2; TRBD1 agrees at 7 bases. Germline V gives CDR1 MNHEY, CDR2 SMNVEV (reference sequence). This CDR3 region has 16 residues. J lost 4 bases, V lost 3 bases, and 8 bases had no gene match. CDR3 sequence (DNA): TGTGCCAGCAGTTTTTTAAGGGGGCAGGGCACCGGGGAGCTGTTTTTT. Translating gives CASSFLRGQGTGELFF.

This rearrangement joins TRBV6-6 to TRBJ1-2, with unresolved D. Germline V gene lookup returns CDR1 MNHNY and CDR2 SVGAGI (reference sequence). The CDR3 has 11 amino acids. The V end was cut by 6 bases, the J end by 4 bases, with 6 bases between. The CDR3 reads CASSEGYGYTF. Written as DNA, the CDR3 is TGTGCCAGCAGCGAGGGCTATGGCTACACCTTC.

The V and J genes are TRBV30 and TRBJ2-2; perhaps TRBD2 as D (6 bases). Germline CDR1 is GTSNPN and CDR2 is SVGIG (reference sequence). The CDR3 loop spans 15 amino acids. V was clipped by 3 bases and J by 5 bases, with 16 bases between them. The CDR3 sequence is CAWRRGTEGTGELFF. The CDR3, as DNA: TGTGCCTGGAGAAGAGGGACTGAGGGAACCGGGGAGCTGTTTTTT.

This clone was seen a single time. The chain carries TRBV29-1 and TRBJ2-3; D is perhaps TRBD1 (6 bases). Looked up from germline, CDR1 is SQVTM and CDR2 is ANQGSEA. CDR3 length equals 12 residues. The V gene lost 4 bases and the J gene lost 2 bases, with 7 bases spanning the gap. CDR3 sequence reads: CSVAGDTDTQYF. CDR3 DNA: TGCAGCGTTGCAGGGGACACAGATACGCAGTATTTT.

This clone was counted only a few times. In DNA form, the CDR3 reads TGTGCCAGCAGCGTAGGCCCAAGCTCCCAAACCTTTAGTTACGAGCAGTACTTC. Translated: CASSVGPSSQTFSYEQYF. This chain links TRBV9 with TRBJ2-7; D unclear. CDR3 length equals 18 residues. Germline V lookup: CDR1 SGDLS, CDR2 YYNGEE. V was clipped by 0 bases and J by 4 bases, with 23 bases between them.

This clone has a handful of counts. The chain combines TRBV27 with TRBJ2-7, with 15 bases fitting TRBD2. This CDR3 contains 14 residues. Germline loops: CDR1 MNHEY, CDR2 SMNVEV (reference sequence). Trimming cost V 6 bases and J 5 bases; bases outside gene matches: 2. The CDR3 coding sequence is TGTGCCAGCAGCGGACTAGCGGGAGGGCACGAGCAGTACTTC. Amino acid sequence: CASSGLAGGHEQYF.

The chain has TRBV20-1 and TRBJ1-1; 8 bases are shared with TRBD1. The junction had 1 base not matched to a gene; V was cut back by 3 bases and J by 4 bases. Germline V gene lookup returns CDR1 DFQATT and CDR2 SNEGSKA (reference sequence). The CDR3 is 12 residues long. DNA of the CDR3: TGCAGTGCTAGTGACAGGGGCACTGAAGCTTTCTTT. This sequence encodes CSASDRGTEAFF.

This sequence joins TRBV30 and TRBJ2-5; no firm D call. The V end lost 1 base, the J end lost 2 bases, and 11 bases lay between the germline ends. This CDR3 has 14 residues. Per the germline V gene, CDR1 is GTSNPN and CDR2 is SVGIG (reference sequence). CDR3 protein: CAWSEARLQETQYF. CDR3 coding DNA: TGTGCCTGGAGTGAGGCTCGACTGCAAGAGACCCAGTACTTC.

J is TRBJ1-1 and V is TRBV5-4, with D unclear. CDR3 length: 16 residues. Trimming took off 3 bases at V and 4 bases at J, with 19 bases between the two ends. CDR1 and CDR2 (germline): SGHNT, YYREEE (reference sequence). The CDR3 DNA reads TGTGCCAGCAGCTCCACTCCCTGGACGGCGGGCACTGAAGCTTTCTTT. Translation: CASSSTPWTAGTEAFF.

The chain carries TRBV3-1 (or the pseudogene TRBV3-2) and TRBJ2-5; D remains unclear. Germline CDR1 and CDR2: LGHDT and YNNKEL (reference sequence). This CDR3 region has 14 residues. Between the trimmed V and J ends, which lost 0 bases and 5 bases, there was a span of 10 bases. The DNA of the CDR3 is TGTGCCAGCAGCCAAGATAGAGGCCGGGAGACCCAGTACTTC. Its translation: CASSQDRGRETQYF.

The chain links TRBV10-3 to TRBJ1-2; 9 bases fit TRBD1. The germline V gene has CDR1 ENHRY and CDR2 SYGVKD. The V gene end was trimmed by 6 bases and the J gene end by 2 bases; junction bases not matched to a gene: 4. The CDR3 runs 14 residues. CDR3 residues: CAISGQGQNYGYTF. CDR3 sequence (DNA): TGTGCCATCAGCGGACAGGGGCAGAACTATGGCTACACCTTC.

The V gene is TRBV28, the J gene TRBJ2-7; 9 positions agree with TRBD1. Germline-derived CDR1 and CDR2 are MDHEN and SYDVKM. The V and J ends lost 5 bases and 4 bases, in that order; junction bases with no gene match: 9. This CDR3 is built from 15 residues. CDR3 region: CASSPTGGATYEQYF. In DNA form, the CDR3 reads TGTGCCAGCAGTCCAACAGGGGGCGCGACTTACGAGCAGTACTTC.

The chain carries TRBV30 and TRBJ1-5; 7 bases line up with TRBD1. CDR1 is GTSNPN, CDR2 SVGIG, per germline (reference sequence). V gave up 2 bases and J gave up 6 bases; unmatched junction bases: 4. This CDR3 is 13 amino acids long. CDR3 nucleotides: TGTGCCTGGAGTTCAGGGGACAGTCAGCCCCAGCATTTT. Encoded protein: CAWSSGDSQPQHF.

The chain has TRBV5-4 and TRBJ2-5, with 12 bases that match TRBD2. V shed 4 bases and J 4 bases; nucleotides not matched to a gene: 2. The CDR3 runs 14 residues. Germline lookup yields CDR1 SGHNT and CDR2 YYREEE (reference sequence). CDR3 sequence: CASSPTSGRETQYF. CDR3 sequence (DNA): TGTGCCAGCAGCCCGACTAGCGGGAGAGAGACCCAGTACTTC.

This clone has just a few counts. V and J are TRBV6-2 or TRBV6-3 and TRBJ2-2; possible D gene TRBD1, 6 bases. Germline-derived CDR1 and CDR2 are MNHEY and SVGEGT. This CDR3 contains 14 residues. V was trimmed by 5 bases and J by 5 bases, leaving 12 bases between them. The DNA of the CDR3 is TGTGCCAGCAGTCCCCGGACAGAAACCGGGGAGCTGTTTTTT. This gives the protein CASSPRTETGELFF.

Written as DNA, the CDR3 is TGTGCCAGTACCTTTTGGACAGGGGGGCAGCCCCAGCATTTT. The encoded protein is CASTFWTGGQPQHF. This chain joins TRBV19 and TRBJ1-5; 10 nucleotides match TRBD1. Germline V gives CDR1 LNHDA, CDR2 SQIVND (reference sequence). The CDR3 has 14 residues. The junction had 7 bases not matched to a gene; V was cut back by 7 bases and J by 7 bases.

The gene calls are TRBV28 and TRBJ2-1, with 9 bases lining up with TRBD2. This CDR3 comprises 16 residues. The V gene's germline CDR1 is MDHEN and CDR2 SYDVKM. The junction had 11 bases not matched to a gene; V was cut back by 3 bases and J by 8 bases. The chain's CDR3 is CASSFGGSGRLDEQFF. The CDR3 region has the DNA TGTGCCAGCAGTTTCGGAGGGAGCGGGAGGCTCGATGAGCAGTTCTTC.